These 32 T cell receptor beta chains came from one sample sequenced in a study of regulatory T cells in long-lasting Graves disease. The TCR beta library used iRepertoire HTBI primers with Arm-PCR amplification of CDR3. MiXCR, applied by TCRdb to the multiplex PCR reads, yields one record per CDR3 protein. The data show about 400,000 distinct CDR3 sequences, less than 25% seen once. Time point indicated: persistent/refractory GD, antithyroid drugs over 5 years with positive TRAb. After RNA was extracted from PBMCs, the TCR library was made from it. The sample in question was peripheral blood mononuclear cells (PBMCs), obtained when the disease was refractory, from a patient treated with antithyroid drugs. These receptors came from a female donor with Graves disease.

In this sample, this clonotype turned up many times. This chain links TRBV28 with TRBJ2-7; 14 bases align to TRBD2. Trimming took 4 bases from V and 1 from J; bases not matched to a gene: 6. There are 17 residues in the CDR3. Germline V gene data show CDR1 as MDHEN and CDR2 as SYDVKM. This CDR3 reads CASSSRLAGGTSYEQYF. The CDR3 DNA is TGTGCCAGCAGTTCACGACTAGCGGGAGGGACTTCCTACGAGCAGTACTTC.

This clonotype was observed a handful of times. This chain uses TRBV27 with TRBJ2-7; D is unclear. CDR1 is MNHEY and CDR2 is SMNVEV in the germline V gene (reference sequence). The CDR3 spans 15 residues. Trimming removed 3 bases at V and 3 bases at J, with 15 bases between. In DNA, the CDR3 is TGTGCCAGCAGTTTTTCGGCCCGGAACCTCTACGAGCAGTACTTC. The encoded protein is CASSFSARNLYEQYF.

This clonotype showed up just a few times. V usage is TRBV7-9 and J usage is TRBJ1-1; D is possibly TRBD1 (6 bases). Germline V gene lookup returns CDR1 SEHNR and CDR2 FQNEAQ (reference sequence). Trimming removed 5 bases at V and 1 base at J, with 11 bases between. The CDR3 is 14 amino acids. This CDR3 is CASSKRQANTEAFF. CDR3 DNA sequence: TGTGCCAGCAGCAAAAGACAGGCGAACACTGAAGCTTTCTTT.

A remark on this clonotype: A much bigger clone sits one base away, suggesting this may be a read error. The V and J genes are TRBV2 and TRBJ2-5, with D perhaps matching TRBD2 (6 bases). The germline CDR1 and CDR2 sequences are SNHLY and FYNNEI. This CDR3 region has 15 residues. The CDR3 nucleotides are TGTGCCGGCAGTGCGGACGGGGGTGAAAAAGAGGCCCAGTACTTC. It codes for CAGSADGGEKEAQYF.

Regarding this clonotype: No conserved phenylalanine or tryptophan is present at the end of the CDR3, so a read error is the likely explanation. CDR3 region: CASSQGTENTEAFL. The CDR3 bases are TGTGCCAGCAGCCAAGGGACAGAGAACACTGAAGCTTTCCTT. The chain is built from TRBV3-1 and TRBJ1-1; D possibly corresponds to TRBD1 (6 bases). The length of the CDR3 is 14 residues. Trimming pared 1 base from V and 1 base from J, leaving 7 bases between. Germline values: CDR1 LGHDT, CDR2 YNNKEL (reference sequence).

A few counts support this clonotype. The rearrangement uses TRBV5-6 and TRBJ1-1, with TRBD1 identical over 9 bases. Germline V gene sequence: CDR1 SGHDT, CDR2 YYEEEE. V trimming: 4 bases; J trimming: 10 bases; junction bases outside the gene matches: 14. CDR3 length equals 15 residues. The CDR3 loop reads CASSPGTGTLHLAFF. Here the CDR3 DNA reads TGTGCCAGCAGCCCTGGGACAGGGACTCTCCATCTAGCTTTCTTT.

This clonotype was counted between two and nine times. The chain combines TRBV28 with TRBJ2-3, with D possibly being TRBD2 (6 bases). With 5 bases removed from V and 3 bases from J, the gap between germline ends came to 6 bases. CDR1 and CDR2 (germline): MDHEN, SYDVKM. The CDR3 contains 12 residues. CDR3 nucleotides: TGTGCCAGCAGTCGGGGGACAGATACGCAGTATTTT. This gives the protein CASSRGTDTQYF.

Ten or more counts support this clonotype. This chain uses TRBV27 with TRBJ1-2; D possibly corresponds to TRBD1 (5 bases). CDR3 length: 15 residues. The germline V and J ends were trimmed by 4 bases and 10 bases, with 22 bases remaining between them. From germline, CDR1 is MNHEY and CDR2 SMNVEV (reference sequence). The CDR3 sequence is CASSSFLSGAVAYTF. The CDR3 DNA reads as TGTGCCAGCAGTTCATTCCTTTCCGGGGCTGTAGCCTACACCTTC.

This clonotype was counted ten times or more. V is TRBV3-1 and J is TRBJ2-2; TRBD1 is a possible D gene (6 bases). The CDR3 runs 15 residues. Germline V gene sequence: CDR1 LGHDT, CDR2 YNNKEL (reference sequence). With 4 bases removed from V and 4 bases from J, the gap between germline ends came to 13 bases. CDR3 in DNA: TGTGCCAGCAGCCTCCTGGGGGCAGGCACCGGGGAGCTGTTTTTT. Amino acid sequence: CASSLLGAGTGELFF.

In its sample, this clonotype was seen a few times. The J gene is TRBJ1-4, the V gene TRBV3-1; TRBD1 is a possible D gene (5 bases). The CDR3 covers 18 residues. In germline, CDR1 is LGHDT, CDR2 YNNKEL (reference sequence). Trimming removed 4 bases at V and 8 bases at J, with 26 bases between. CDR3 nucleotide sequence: TGTGCCAGCAGCCCGTACCGGATCCACCCAGGGCCGGACGAAAAACTGTTTTTT. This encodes CASSPYRIHPGPDEKLFF.

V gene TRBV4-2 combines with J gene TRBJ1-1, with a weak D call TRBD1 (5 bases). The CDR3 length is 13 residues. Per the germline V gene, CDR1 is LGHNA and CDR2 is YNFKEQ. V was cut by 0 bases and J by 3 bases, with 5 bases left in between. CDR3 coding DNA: TGTGCCAGCAGCCAAGACAGGGACACTGAAGCTTTCTTT. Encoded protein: CASSQDRDTEAFF.

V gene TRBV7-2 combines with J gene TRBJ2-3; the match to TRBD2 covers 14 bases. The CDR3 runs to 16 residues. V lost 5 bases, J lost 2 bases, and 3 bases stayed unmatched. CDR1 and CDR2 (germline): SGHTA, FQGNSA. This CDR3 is CASSPTSGRATDTQYF. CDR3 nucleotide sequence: TGTGCCAGCAGCCCGACTAGCGGGAGGGCCACAGATACGCAGTATTTT.

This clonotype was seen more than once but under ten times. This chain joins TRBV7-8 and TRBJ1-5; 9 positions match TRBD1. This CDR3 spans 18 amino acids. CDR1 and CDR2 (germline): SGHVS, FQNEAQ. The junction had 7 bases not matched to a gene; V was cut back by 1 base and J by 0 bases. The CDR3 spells CASSLDRGPSNSNQPQHF. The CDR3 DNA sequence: TGTGCCAGCAGCTTAGACAGGGGGCCCTCGAATAGCAATCAGCCCCAGCATTTT.

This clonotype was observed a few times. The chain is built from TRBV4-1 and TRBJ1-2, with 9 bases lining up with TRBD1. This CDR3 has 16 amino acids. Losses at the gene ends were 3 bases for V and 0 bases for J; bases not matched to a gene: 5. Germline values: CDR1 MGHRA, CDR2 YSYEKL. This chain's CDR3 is CASSHGTGPTNYGYTF. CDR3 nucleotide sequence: TGCGCCAGCAGCCACGGGACAGGGCCAACTAACTATGGCTACACCTTC.

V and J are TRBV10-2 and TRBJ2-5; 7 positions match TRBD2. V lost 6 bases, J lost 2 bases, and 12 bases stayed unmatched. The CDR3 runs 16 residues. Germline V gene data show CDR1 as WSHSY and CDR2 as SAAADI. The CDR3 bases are TGCGCCAGCAGCCTAACGTCTGGCGGGAGTCAAGAGACCCAGTACTTC. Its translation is CASSLTSGGSQETQYF.

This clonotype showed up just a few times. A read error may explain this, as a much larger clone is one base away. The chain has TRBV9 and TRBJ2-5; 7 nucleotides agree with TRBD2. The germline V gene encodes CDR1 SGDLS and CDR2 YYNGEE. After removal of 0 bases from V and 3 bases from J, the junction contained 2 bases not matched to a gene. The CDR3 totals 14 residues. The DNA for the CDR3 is TGTGCCAGCAGCGTAGCGGGGGGTAAAGAGACCCAGTACTTC. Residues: CASSVAGGKETQYF.

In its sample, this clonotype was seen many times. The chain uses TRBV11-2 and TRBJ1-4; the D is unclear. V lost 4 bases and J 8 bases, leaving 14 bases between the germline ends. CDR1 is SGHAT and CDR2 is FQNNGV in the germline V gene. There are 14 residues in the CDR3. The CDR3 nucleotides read TGTGCCAGCAGCTACATGACCCCGGGGGAAAAACTGTTTTTT. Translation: CASSYMTPGEKLFF.

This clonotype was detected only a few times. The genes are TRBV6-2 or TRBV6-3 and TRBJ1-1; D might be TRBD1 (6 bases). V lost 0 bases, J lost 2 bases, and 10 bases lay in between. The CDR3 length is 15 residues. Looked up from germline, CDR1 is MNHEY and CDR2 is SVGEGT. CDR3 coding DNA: TGTGCCAGCAGTTACTCCGCGGGACAAAACACTGAAGCTTTCTTT. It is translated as CASSYSAGQNTEAFF.

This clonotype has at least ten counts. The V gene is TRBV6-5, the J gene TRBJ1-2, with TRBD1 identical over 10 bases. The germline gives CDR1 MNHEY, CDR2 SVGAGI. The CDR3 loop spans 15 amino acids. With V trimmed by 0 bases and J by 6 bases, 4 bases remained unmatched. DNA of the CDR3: TGTGCCAGCAGTTACTCTTCGACAGGGGGCAATGGCTACACCTTC. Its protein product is CASSYSSTGGNGYTF.

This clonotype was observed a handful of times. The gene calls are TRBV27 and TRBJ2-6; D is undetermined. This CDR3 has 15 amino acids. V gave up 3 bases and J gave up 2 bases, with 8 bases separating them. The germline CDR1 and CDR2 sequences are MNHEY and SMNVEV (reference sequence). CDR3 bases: TGTGCCAGCAGTTTTTACCCGCCTGGGGCCAACGTCCTGACTTTC. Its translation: CASSFYPPGANVLTF.

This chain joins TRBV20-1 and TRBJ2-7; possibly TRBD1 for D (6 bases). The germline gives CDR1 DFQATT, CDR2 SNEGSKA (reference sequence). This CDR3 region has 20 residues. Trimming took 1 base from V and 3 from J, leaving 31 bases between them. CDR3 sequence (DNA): TGCAGTGCTAGAGTATTCGGAAGGCAGGGGAATTTCGGTCCCCGCTACGAGCAGTACTTC. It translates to CSARVFGRQGNFGPRYEQYF.

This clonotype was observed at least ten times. In DNA form, the CDR3 reads TGTGCCAGCACCCCGGGAGCCGTTAACTATGGCTACACCTTC. It is translated as CASTPGAVNYGYTF. V gene TRBV28 combines with J gene TRBJ1-2; D is undetermined. Germline V gives CDR1 MDHEN, CDR2 SYDVKM. Trimming took off 7 bases at V and 1 base at J, with 13 bases between the two ends. This CDR3 region has 14 residues.

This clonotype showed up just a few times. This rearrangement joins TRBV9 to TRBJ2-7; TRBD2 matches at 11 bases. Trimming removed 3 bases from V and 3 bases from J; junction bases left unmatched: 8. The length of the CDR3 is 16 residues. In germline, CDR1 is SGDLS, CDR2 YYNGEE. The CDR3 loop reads CASSGLAGGSHYEQYF. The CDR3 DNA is TGTGCCAGCAGCGGGCTAGCGGGAGGTTCCCACTACGAGCAGTACTTC.

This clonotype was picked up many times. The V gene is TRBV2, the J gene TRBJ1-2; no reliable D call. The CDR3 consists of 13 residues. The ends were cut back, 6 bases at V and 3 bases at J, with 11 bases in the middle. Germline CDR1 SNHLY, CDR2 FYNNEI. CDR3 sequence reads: CASSPQVDYGYTF. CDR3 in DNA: TGTGCCAGCAGCCCGCAGGTCGACTATGGCTACACCTTC.

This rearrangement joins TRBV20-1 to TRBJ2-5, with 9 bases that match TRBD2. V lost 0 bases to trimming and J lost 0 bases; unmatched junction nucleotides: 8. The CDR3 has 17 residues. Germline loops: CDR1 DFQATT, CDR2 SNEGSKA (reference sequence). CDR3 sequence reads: CSARDITSGRYQETQYF. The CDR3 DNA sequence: TGCAGTGCTAGAGATATCACTAGCGGGCGGTACCAAGAGACCCAGTACTTC.

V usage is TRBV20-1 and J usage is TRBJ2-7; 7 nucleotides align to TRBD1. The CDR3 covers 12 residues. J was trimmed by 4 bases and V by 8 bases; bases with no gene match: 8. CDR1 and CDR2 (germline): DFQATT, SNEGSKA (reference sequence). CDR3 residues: CSFPGTAYEQYF. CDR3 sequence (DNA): TGCAGTTTCCCCGGGACAGCATACGAGCAGTACTTC.

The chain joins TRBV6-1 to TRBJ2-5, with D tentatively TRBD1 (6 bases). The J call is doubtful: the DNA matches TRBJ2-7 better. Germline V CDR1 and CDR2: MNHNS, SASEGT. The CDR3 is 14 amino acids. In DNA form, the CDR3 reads TGTGCCAGCACCCCACAGGGATCCTCCTACGAGCAGTACTTC. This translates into CASTPQGSSYEQYF.

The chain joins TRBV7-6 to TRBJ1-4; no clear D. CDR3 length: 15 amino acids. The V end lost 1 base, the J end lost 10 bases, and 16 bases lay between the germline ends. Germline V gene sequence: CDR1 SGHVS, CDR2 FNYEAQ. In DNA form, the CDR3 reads TGTGCCAGCAGCTTAGAAGGCGCCAACAGAGGAAAACTGTTTTTT. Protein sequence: CASSLEGANRGKLFF.

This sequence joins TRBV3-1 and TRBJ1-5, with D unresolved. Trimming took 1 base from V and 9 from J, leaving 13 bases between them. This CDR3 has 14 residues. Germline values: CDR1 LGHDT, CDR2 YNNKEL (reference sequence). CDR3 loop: CASSQVVTGGPQHF. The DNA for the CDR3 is TGTGCCAGCAGCCAAGTCGTAACCGGCGGGCCCCAGCATTTT.

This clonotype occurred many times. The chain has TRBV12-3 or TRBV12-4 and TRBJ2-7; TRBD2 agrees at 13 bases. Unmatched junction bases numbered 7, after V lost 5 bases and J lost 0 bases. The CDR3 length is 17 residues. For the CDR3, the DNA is TGTGCCAGCAGTGTGACTAGCGGGAGGCTTTCCTCCTACGAGCAGTACTTC. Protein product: CASSVTSGRLSSYEQYF.

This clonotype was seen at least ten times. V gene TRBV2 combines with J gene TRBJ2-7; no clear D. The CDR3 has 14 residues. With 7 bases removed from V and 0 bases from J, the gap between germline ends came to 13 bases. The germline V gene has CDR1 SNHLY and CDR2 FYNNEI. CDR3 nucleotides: TGTGCCAGCACCGCGCGTTTCGCCTCCTACGAGCAGTACTTC. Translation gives CASTARFASYEQYF.

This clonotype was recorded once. CDR3 sequence: CATFRVGLYNEQFF. CDR3 DNA sequence: TGTGCCACCTTTAGGGTGGGACTTTACAATGAGCAGTTCTTC. The genes are TRBV28 and TRBJ2-1; the D gene is possibly TRBD2 (6 bases). The CDR3 contains 14 residues. The V and J ends lost 10 bases and 4 bases respectively, with 17 bases between them. Germline values: CDR1 MDHEN, CDR2 SYDVKM.